This T cell receptor beta chain was retrieved from a study of shared clonotypes between healthy human individuals. CD8 cells regarded as naive lacked CD45RO, were positively chosen for CCR7, and omitted terminally differentiated effector memory CD45RA+ cells. The table lists this clone with a count of one. This CDR3 is built from 16 residues. Per germline, CDR1 MNHEY and CDR2 SMNVEV (reference sequence). V lost 4 bases and J lost 0; bases outside the gene matches: 6. TCRdb's table, derived via immunoSEQ multiplex PCR, lists solely in-frame clones and lacks some. The data contain over 800,000 clones, approximately 92% of them singletons.

The TCR originated in a man younger than 40 in good health. V gene TRBV27 combines with J gene TRBJ1-5; 7 bases agree with TRBD1. Sequencing was performed on naive CD8+ T cells sorted from blood. CDR3 coding DNA: TGTGCCAGCAGTTCAACGACAGGGTATAGCAATCAGCCCCAGCATTTT. This gives the protein CASSSTTGYSNQPQHF.